Here is one T cell receptor beta chain with its context. This clonotype occurred once. Its antigen remains undetermined. Base qualities are not at hand, and no much larger clone is one base apart. One read is thin evidence. This sample is drawn from a study of CD8+CD57+ T cells in acquired aplastic anemia (dated by TCRdb to the late 2010s). For the wider study: On average, sorted CD4+ and CD8+ cells yielded 2.5 to 3.5 ug of extracted DNA, with a range of roughly 0.18 to 30 ug. CD8+CD57+ expansion was defined as a frequency above the mean frequency observed in healthy subjects. Study-level results and caveats: Around 31 CD8+ CDR3 sequences were shared between patients and controls but appeared highly expressed in patients and within their immunodominant clones. Patients and healthy controls showed no significant difference in CD8+ Simpson's diversity (P=0.060).

From a lookup of the germline V gene (reference sequence), CDR1 and CDR2 are LNHDA and SQIVND. Taken from cysteine to phenylalanine, the CDR3 has 14 residues. Kept here is only the CDR3 DNA, which spans 42 bases and is read in frame from base 1. Trimming costs V 1 base and J 3 bases, and their ends lie 10 bases apart. Expansion of CD8+CD57+ cells had been shown by flow cytometry in the patients chosen for sequencing. All patients had severe acquired aplastic anemia diagnosed by International Study of Aplastic Anemia and Agranulocytosis and Camitta criteria. Patients had received no therapy at the time of blood sampling. The study deep-sequenced TCR repertoires of sorted CD4+ and CD8+ blood T cells from severe aplastic anemia patients and healthy subjects. In the USA, patient enrollment took place under clinicaltrials.gov protocols 00001620, 01623167, 00001397, 00071045, 00081523 and 00961064. Ficoll-Paque density gradient centrifugation was used to isolate peripheral blood mononuclear cells. CD4+ and CD8+ T cells were sorted by FACS or magnetic beads before DNA extraction.

TCR beta VDJ combination and CDR3 sequence profiling used genomic DNA as the template. TCR repertoire sequencing was run on an Illumina HiSeq 2000. On the study's bioinformatics: Repertoire assessment relied on Simpson's diversity index, CDR3 size and DJ length profiles, and TRBV/TRBJ rearrangement plots. The most abundant DNA sequence in the deep sequencing data was defined as the immunodominant clone. CDR3 amino acid sequences were checked for sharing between subjects and were compared against published repertoires and the VDJdb database. The public sequencing data were trimmed at Q25 with fastp and processed into clonotypes with MiXCR by TCRdb, which kept only in-frame beta chains. Rows are combined by CDR3 protein, so each entry shows the most common genes and DNA. TCRdb, not the original authors, processed these V and J calls. The sample table holds 150,000 or so distinct CDR3 sequences, of which 45% to 55% were seen once. The top ten hold 25% to 35% of the sample.

Sequenced: sorted CD4+, CD8+, or CD8+CD57+ T cells (not recorded which) from PBMCs. This clonotype was sampled from a human donor with aplastic anemia. The chain uses TRBV19 and TRBJ2-7, with no reliable assignment of the D segment. The CDR3 reads CASSIAPSSYEQYF. The DNA reads as follows: TGTGCCAGTAGTATAGCCCCAAGTAGCTACGAGCAGTACTTC.